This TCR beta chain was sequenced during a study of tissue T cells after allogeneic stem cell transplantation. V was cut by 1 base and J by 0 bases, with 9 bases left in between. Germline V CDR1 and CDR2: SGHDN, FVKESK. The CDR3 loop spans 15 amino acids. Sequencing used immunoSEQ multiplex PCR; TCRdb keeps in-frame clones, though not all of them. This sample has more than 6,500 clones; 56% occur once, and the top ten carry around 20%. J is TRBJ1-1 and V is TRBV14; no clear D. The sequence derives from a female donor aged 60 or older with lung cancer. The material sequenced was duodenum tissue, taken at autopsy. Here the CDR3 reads CASSQVSSMNTEAFF. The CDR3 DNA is TGTGCCAGCAGCCAAGTCAGCAGCATGAACACTGAAGCTTTCTTT.